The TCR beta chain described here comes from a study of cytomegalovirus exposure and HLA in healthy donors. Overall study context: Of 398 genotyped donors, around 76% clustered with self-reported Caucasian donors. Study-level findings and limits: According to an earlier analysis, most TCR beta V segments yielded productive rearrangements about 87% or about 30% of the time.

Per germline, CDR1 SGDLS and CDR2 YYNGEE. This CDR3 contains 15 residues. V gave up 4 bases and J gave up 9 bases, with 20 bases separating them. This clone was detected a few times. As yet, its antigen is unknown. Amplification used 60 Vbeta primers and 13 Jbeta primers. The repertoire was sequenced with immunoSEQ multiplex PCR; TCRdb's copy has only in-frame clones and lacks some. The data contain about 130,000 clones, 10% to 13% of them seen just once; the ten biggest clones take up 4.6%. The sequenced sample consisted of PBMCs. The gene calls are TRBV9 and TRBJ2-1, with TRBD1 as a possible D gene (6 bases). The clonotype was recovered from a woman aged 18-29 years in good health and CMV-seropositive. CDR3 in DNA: TGTGCCAGCAGCCCCGAATGGGGGCTTACAGGTGAGCAGTTCTTC. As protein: CASSPEWGLTGEQFF.